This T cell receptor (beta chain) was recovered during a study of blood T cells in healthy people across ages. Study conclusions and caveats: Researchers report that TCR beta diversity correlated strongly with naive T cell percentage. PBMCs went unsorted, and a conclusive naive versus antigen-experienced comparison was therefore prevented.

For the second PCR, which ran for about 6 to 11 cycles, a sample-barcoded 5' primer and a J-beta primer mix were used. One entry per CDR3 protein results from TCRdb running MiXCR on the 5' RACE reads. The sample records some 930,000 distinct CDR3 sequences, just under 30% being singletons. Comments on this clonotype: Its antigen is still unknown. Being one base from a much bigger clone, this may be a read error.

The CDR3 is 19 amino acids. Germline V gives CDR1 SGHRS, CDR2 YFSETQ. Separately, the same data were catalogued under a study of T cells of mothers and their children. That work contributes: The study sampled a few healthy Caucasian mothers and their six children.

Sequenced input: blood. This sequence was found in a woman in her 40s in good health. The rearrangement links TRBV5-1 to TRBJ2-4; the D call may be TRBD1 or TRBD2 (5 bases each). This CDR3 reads CVSSFRGRSDPLAKNIQYF. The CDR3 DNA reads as TGCGTCAGCAGCTTTCGGGGACGCTCCGATCCACTAGCCAAAAACATTCAGTACTTC.